A selection of T cell receptor beta chains follows, all from one sample in a study of blood T cell repertoires in COVID-19. Using immunoSEQ multiplex PCR, the repertoire was profiled, and TCRdb retains in-frame clones only, with some absent. This table holds approximately 150,000 clones, approximately 86% found once. Sequencing was performed on peripheral blood. Source of these receptors: a woman aged 55-70 years who had recovered from COVID-19. Each CDR3 is given with its conserved first and last residue. D genes are given only for firm matches. Only part of the rows carry a size: once, few, many, or a class if the clone is expanded.

>TRBV5-4|NA|TRBJ2-7|NA
CASSRGMGTYEQYF
TGTGCCAGCAGCCGCGGGATGGGCACCTACGAGCAGTACTTC
>TRBV15|NA|TRBJ1-5|NA
CATTMNSNQPQHF
TGTGCCACCACTATGAATAGCAATCAGCCCCAGCATTTT
>TRBV6-5|NA|TRBJ2-3|TRBD2
CASREAGVGTDTQYF
TGTGCCAGTCGAGAAGCGGGGGTGGGCACAGATACGCAGTATTTT
>TRBV4-2|NA|TRBJ1-6|NA
CASSQVSRGADSPLHF
TGTGCCAGCAGCCAAGTATCCCGCGGGGCCGATTCACCCCTCCACTTT
>TRBV7-8|NA|TRBJ2-7|NA
CASSLTYGGPSEQYF
TGTGCCAGCAGCTTAACGTACGGGGGGCCTTCCGAGCAGTACTTC
>TRBV7-8|NA|TRBJ1-2|NA
CASSLSVGGLNYGYTF
TGTGCCAGCAGCTTATCGGTAGGAGGGCTTAACTATGGCTACACCTTC
>TRBV27|NA|TRBJ2-7|NA
CASRRSGASPFGQYF
TGTGCCAGCAGACGATCTGGGGCCTCCCCGTTTGGGCAGTACTTC
>TRBV4-2|NA|TRBJ1-3|NA
CASSQAYVSSGNTIYF
TGTGCCAGCAGCCAAGCCTACGTGTCCTCTGGAAACACCATATATTTT
>TRBV28|NA|TRBJ2-7|NA
CASSLSREQYF
TGTGCCAGCAGTTTATCCCGCGAGCAGTACTTC
>TRBV4-2|NA|TRBJ2-7|NA
CASSESAGDYEQYF
TGTGCCAGCAGCGAAAGCGCAGGGGACTACGAGCAGTACTTC
>TRBV6-6|NA|TRBJ2-2|TRBD2
CASSYPSGGAGELFF
TGTGCCAGCAGTTACCCTAGCGGGGGGGCCGGGGAGCTGTTTTTT
>TRBV27|NA|TRBJ1-2|TRBD1
CASSGQGYGYTF
TGTGCCAGCAGCGGACAGGGCTATGGCTACACCTTC
>TRBV7-9|NA|TRBJ1-6|TRBD1
CASSPRTGGYSPLHF
TGTGCCAGCAGCCCGCGGACAGGGGGGTATTCACCCCTCCACTTT
>TRBV14|NA|TRBJ1-1|TRBD1
CASSPLREDRVMNTEAFF
TGTGCCAGCAGCCCTCTAAGGGAGGACAGGGTCATGAACACTGAAGCTTTCTTT
>TRBV6-5|NA|TRBJ2-7|NA
CASSPNSGGSSEYF
TGTGCCAGCAGCCCAAACTCAGGGGGGAGTTCGGAGTACTTC
>TRBV28|NA|TRBJ1-2|NA
CASSPAGGGDPYGYTF
TGTGCCAGCAGCCCGGCGGGGGGGGGCGATCCCTATGGCTACACCTTC
>TRBV5-8|NA|TRBJ1-6|TRBD1
CASSLEQGASPLHF
TGTGCCAGCAGCTTGGAGCAGGGGGCGTCACCCCTCCACTTT
>TRBV18|NA|TRBJ1-1|NA
CASSPLSSGEAFF
TGTGCCAGCTCACCCCTTAGCTCTGGGGAAGCTTTCTTT
>TRBV7-9|NA|TRBJ2-7|TRBD2
CASRGGFYEQYF
TGTGCCAGCAGGGGGGGGTTCTACGAGCAGTACTTC
>TRBV4-3|NA|TRBJ1-5|TRBD1
CASSQEKGGGTGQPQHF
TGCGCCAGCAGCCAAGAAAAAGGGGGCGGAACGGGGCAGCCCCAGCATTTT
>TRBV6-5|NA|TRBJ1-3|NA
CASIPGDSGNTIYF
TGTGCCAGCATTCCAGGTGACTCTGGAAACACCATATATTTT
>TRBV11-2|NA|TRBJ2-1|TRBD2
CASSLGGTSGANEQFF
TGTGCCAGCAGCTTAGGCGGGACTAGCGGGGCCAATGAGCAGTTCTTC
>TRBV5-6|NA|TRBJ1-2|NA
CASRYLPSGVNYGYTF
TGTGCCAGCAGATACCTCCCCTCCGGGGTCAACTATGGCTACACCTTC
>TRBV5-1|NA|TRBJ2-2|NA
CASSPGTPSSGELFF
TGCGCCAGCAGCCCCGGGACACCTTCGAGTGGGGAGCTGTTTTTT
>TRBV11-2|NA|TRBJ2-5|NA
CASSLAYAGSLQETQYF
TGTGCCAGCAGCTTAGCCTATGCGGGCAGCCTCCAAGAGACCCAGTACTTC
>TRBV28|once|TRBJ2-7|NA
CASSFYGTLNYEQYF
TGTGCCAGCAGTTTTTATGGGACTTTGAACTACGAGCAGTACTTC
>TRBV24-1|NA|TRBJ2-1|TRBD1
CATSDPGGATYNEQFF
TGTGCCACCAGTGATCCAGGGGGCGCCACCTACAATGAGCAGTTCTTC
>TRBV3-1/TRBV3-2|NA|TRBJ1-2|NA
CASSQAEDTNYGYTF
TGTGCCAGCAGCCAAGCTGAGGACACCAACTATGGCTACACCTTC
>TRBV5-1|NA|TRBJ1-4|NA
CASSLTNTNEKLFF
TGCGCCAGCAGCTTGACAAATACTAATGAAAAACTGTTTTTT
>TRBV5-1|NA|TRBJ1-2|NA
CASSLARNYGYTF
TGCGCCAGCAGCTTGGCCAGGAACTATGGCTACACCTTC
>TRBV2|NA|TRBJ2-1|NA
CASSRGRGGEQFF
TGTGCCAGCAGTAGGGGGAGGGGAGGTGAGCAGTTCTTC